The entry that follows covers one TCR beta chain sequence. Its antigen is not identified. This sample was included in a study of molecular identifiers for immune sequencing clone quantification. Whole-study findings and limits: Even with roughly 1 million naive cells present, spiked Jurkat TCR RNA from one cell was reportedly detectable. Clones exceeding 20 RNA copies carried over 98% of effector molecules but under 1% of naive-cell molecules.

TCRdb independently ran MiXCR on the PCR reads; one entry per CDR3 protein. The repertoire consists of about 10,000 distinct CDR3 sequences, with 20% to 25% occurring once and the leading ten covering roughly 1.5%. The sequencing input was naive CD8+ T cells from blood, with Jurkat cell RNA spiked in. Stated subset: FACS-sorted CD8+CD4-CCR7+CD45RA+ naive T cells. The sequence was obtained from a human donor in good health. Some libraries in this study had Jurkat cell RNA spiked in.

Here the CDR3 reads CASSPENSGRLFF. CDR3 bases: TGTGCCAGCAGCCCTGAAAACTCCGGGCGGCTGTTTTTT. V is TRBV7-9 and J is TRBJ2-2; D not certain. CDR1 SEHNR and CDR2 FQNEAQ come from the germline V gene (reference sequence). The CDR3 runs to 13 residues. Trimming pared 5 bases from V and 13 bases from J, leaving 17 bases between.